The 10 T cell receptor beta chains reported below all come from one sample, sequenced in a study of post-analysis software for immune sequencing data. The study, taken as a whole, reports: Among five TRBV segments more frequent in patients than controls were TRBV5-6, TRBV5-1 and TRBV20-1.

These TCRs are of unknown antigen specificity. Carried by the TCR beta cDNA libraries were unique molecular identifiers. TCRdb ran MiXCR on the PCR reads and lists one entry per CDR3 protein. The table has 380,000 or so distinct CDR3 sequences, roughly 36% seen once. Sequencing input: blood. The receptors were sampled from a girl aged 5-17 years with multiple sclerosis.

This clonotype turned up a few times. The genes are TRBV3-1 and TRBJ2-6; no definite D call. The CDR3 covers 19 residues. Trimming took 0 bases from V and 0 from J, leaving 15 bases between them. Germline V gene sequence: CDR1 LGHDT, CDR2 YNNKEL (reference sequence). CDR3 sequence (DNA): TGTGCCAGCAGCCAAGAGGTGGGTTACAGCCACTCTGGGGCCAACGTCCTGACTTTC. Amino acids: CASSQEVGYSHSGANVLTF.

The chain recombines TRBV20-1 with TRBJ2-1; TRBD2 is a possible D gene (5 bases). Trimming cost V 3 bases and J 9 bases, with 12 bases left between them. Germline CDR1 and CDR2: DFQATT and SNEGSKA (reference sequence). CDR3 length: 12 residues. Here the CDR3 DNA reads TGCAGTGCTAGTAAACTAGGAACTGAGCAGTTCTTC. Translation: CSASKLGTEQFF.

The rearrangement uses TRBV11-2 and TRBJ2-1; D possibly matches TRBD1 or TRBD2 (6 bases each). Germline V gives CDR1 SGHAT, CDR2 FQNNGV. The CDR3 consists of 16 residues. V lost 4 bases and J lost 5, with 18 bases in between. CDR3 sequence: CASSSRDTRPDNEQFF. CDR3 DNA: TGTGCCAGCAGCTCGCGGGACACCCGACCGGACAATGAGCAGTTCTTC.

To note about this clonotype: A much larger clonotype is one base distant, so this may be a read error. This rearrangement joins TRBV7-2 to TRBJ2-7, with TRBD1 matching 8 bases. CDR1 and CDR2 (germline): SGHTA, FQGNSA. This CDR3 has 14 residues. The CDR3 region is CANSRGQGSDEQYF. CDR3 coding DNA: TGTGCCAACAGCCGCGGACAGGGCTCAGACGAGCAGTACTTC. Filled out from reference TRBV7-2 and TRBJ2-7, the complete variable domain reads GAGVSQSPSNKVTEKGKDVELRCDPISGHTALYWYRQSLGQGLEFLIYFQGNSAPDKSGLPSDRFSAERTGGSVSTLTIQRTQQEDSAVYLCANSRGQGSDEQYFGPGTRLTVT.

This clonotype was counted a few times. The rearrangement uses TRBV10-1 and TRBJ2-1; 14 bases agree with TRBD2. The CDR3 loop spans 14 amino acids. Trimming removed 5 bases from V and 12 bases from J; junction bases left unmatched: 6. Germline CDR1 is WNHNN and CDR2 is SYGVQD (reference sequence). CDR3 region: CASSTGTSGGMQFF. In DNA form, the CDR3 reads TGCGCCAGCAGTACCGGGACTAGCGGGGGTATGCAGTTCTTC.

This rearrangement joins TRBV6-5 to TRBJ2-2, with D tentatively TRBD2 (5 bases). V was pared by 4 bases and J by 1 base, with 13 bases between. CDR1 is MNHEY and CDR2 is SVGAGI in the germline V gene. This CDR3 comprises 16 residues. Written as DNA, the CDR3 is TGTGCCAGCAGTTCCCCTTCCCGGGGGAACACCGGGGAGCTGTTTTTT. It encodes CASSSPSRGNTGELFF.

The genes are TRBV6-5 and TRBJ1-1, with 10 bases aligning to TRBD1. The CDR3 runs to 15 residues. Germline loops: CDR1 MNHEY, CDR2 SVGAGI. V was pared by 5 bases and J by 1 base, with 4 bases of the junction left unmatched. This CDR3 is CASSRDRGKNTEAFF. The CDR3 region has the DNA TGTGCCAGCAGTCGGGACAGGGGAAAGAACACTGAAGCTTTCTTT.

J is TRBJ1-6 and V is TRBV5-1; D might be TRBD1 (5 bases). The CDR3 is 13 residues long. Germline CDR1 reads SGHRS; CDR2 reads YFSETQ. V lost 2 bases and J lost 9, with 9 bases in between. The CDR3: CASSLAGRSPLHF. The CDR3 DNA follows: TGCGCCAGCAGCTTAGCAGGGCGTTCACCCCTCCACTTT.

V is TRBV12-3 or TRBV12-4 and J is TRBJ2-7; D gene uncertain. V was clipped by 8 bases and J by 1 base, with 15 bases between them. The CDR3 sequence is 14 residues long. The CDR3 DNA is TGTGCCAGCGCGAAGTCCGTCGGGTCCTACGAGCAGTACTTC. This encodes CASAKSVGSYEQYF.

The V call is TRBV29-1, the J call TRBJ2-3; 15 nucleotides line up with TRBD2. The CDR3 runs 17 residues. V shed 3 bases, J shed 4 bases, and the junction held 8 bases outside the gene matches. Germline CDR1 and CDR2: SQVTM and ANQGSEA. CDR3 in DNA: TGCAGCGTTGATGGGACTAGCGGGGGGACAGACCCAGATACGCAGTATTTT. Translated, it gives CSVDGTSGGTDPDTQYF.